The clone carrying this TCR beta chain was detected a few times. Germline CDR1 MNHEY, CDR2 SMNVEV (reference sequence). This CDR3 has 14 amino acids. V was clipped by 1 base and J by 2 bases, with 8 bases between them. These data belong to a study of cytomegalovirus exposure and HLA in healthy donors. The primer mix had 60 Vbeta and 13 Jbeta primers. Clones were read by immunoSEQ multiplex PCR, and TCRdb kept only the in-frame ones, dropping some. Of some 160,000 clones listed, around 84% are singletons. The sequencing input was PBMCs. This sequence originates from a middle-aged woman in good health and CMV-seronegative. The chain employs TRBV27 and TRBJ2-5; no clear D. This chain's CDR3 is CASSLFNGQETQYF. In DNA form, the CDR3 reads TGTGCCAGCAGTTTATTCAACGGTCAAGAGACCCAGTACTTC.